This T cell receptor beta chain was recovered during a study of PD-1 blockade in classical Hodgkin lymphoma. Regarding the study as a whole: Compared with healthy donors, newly diagnosed patients reportedly showed lower baseline TCR diversity. Nothing has yet pinned down what causes the repertoire differences, possibly disease activity or prior therapy.

Time point specified: cycle 4 day 1 (C4D1), after less than 7 weeks of nivolumab. Each patient experienced a relapse that followed autologous stem cell transplantation, and brentuximab vedotin exposure varied. Comments on this clone: Its target is unknown.

Assay used: immunoSEQ multiplex PCR; TCRdb lists only in-frame clones, some missing. The sample shows roughly 100,000 clones, around nine tenths of them seen only once. The TCR comes from a human donor with classical Hodgkin lymphoma. This material consisted of peripheral blood mononuclear cells (PBMCs), taken before the fourth cycle of nivolumab.

The CDR3 region is CAQQGGQSYEQYF. The CDR3 nucleotides are TGTGCTCAGCAAGGGGGCCAGTCCTACGAGCAGTACTTC. The chain has TRBV19 and TRBJ2-7; 7 bases fit TRBD1. The germline V gene encodes CDR1 LNHDA and CDR2 SQIVND (reference sequence). The CDR3 consists of 13 residues.